Below, 7 T cell receptor beta chains from the same sample are listed, as sequenced in a study of cytomegalovirus exposure and HLA in healthy donors. Primers for the PCR totalled 60 Vbeta and 13 Jbeta. Clones were sequenced by immunoSEQ multiplex PCR, and TCRdb holds only the in-frame ones, with some missing. Here the sample spans around 50,000 clones, roughly four fifths being singletons. The sample consisted of PBMCs. Receptors originate from a man in his forties in good health and CMV-seronegative.

This clone was detected once. The chain has TRBV20-1 and TRBJ2-2; no clear D gene. CDR1 and CDR2 (germline): DFQATT, SNEGSKA (reference sequence). V was cut by 3 bases and J by 9 bases, with 8 bases left in between. The CDR3 runs to 11 residues. CDR3 DNA: TGCAGTGCTAGTAACATAAGGGAGCTGTTTTTT. The encoded protein is CSASNIRELFF.

The chain uses TRBV6-5 and TRBJ1-1, with a tentative D call TRBD1 (6 bases). CDR1 and CDR2 (germline): MNHEY, SVGAGI. The V and J ends lost 8 bases and 6 bases respectively, with 19 bases between them. The CDR3 has 14 residues. The CDR3: CASRRSTGRAEAFF. CDR3 DNA: TGTGCCAGCCGAAGATCTACAGGGAGGGCTGAAGCTTTCTTT.

The V and J genes are TRBV7-9 and TRBJ2-2, with D possibly matching TRBD1 (5 bases). The V end lost 5 bases, the J end lost 4 bases, and 11 bases lay between the germline ends. The CDR3 has 14 amino acids. Germline V gene lookup returns CDR1 SEHNR and CDR2 FQNEAQ (reference sequence). The CDR3 coding sequence is TGTGCCAGCAGCCTCCCAGGGCGCACCGGGGAGCTGTTTTTT. This sequence encodes CASSLPGRTGELFF.

This chain joins TRBV5-6 and TRBJ1-2; unclear D gene. The CDR3 totals 13 residues. Per the germline V gene, CDR1 is SGHDT and CDR2 is YYEEEE. The germline V and J ends were trimmed by 0 bases and 5 bases, with 8 bases remaining between them. CDR3 DNA: TGTGCCAGCAGCTTGGGCAGGAATTATGGCTACACCTTC. Its protein is CASSLGRNYGYTF.

The chain joins TRBV18 to TRBJ1-3; perhaps TRBD1 as D (5 bases). From germline, CDR1 is KGHSH and CDR2 LQKENI. This CDR3 has 14 amino acids. V dropped 3 bases and J dropped 2 bases, with 8 bases sitting between them. As DNA, the CDR3 is TGTGCCAGCTCACCGGGACTCGCTGGAAACACCATATATTTT. Encoded protein: CASSPGLAGNTIYF.

Only one count was recorded for this clone. The chain links TRBV7-8 to TRBJ1-2, with a possible D match to TRBD1 (6 bases). V lost 5 bases and J lost 7, with 14 bases in between. CDR3 length: 13 residues. Germline-derived CDR1 and CDR2 are SGHVS and FQNEAQ. The DNA of the CDR3 is TGTGCCAGCAGCCCATTACAGGGCGGTGGCTACACCTTC. Its protein is CASSPLQGGGYTF.

The rearrangement joins TRBV11-2 to TRBJ1-1; D unclear. The CDR3 has 14 amino acids. Germline V lookup: CDR1 SGHAT, CDR2 FQNNGV. V was cut by 5 bases and J by 4 bases, with 14 bases left in between. CDR3: CASSLRAGFTEAFF. For the CDR3, the DNA is TGTGCCAGCAGCCTGCGGGCCGGGTTCACTGAAGCTTTCTTT.